These 15 T cell receptor beta chains were sequenced from one sample in a study of T cell clonality in common variable immunodeficiency (dated by TCRdb to 2014 to 2015). Library construction relied on the immunoSEQ multiplex PCR assay. TCRdb obtained this table from immuneACCESS and retained in-frame rearrangements with V and J assigned. These tables miss some clones; where compared with another copy, unresolved V genes account for less than half of the shortfall, and the remainder is unexplained. In this sample, over 55,000 clones appear, none counted once only. The ten biggest clones cover 1.6% of the sample. The sequencing sample was made of peripheral blood mononuclear cells. The receptors here all came from a person aged 18 to 75 in good health.

This clone was seen at least ten times. From the germline J gene comes the end of the CDR3, since the read stops 3 residues before it. The genes are TRBV15 and TRBJ2-2; D might be TRBD2 (6 bases). The CDR3 covers 17 residues. V lost 1 base and J lost 2, with 14 bases in between. Germline V gene data show CDR1 as LNHNV and CDR2 as YYDKDF (reference sequence). This CDR3 is CATSRAESSDNTGELFF. The part of the CDR3 DNA that was read is TGTGCCACCAGCAGAGCCGAATCTAGCGACAACACCGGGGAG.

Many counts were recorded for this clone. The read comes to an end 3 residues before the CDR3 does, leaving the germline J gene to fill in the end. V usage is TRBV6-2 or TRBV6-3 and J usage is TRBJ2-6, with 10 bases that match TRBD1. CDR3 length: 17 amino acids. CDR1 and CDR2 from the germline V gene are MNHEY and SVGEGT. Trimming took 6 bases from V and 0 from J; bases not matched to a gene: 5. The DNA read from the CDR3 is TGTGCCAGCAGACCGGACAGGGGGGACTCTGGGGCCAACGTC. It is translated as CASRPDRGDSGANV. The whole CDR3 reads CASRPDRGDSGANVLTF.

This clone occurred many times. The read ends 3 residues early relative to the CDR3; the germline J gene fills the gap. The chain uses TRBV13 and TRBJ2-1; 11 bases map to TRBD2. The J segment lost 9 bases and the V segment lost 7 bases, leaving 11 bases of the junction unmatched. Germline lookup yields CDR1 PRHDT and CDR2 FYEKMQ (reference sequence). This CDR3 is built from 15 residues. This chain's CDR3 is CASKGTSGTSPEQFF. CDR3 DNA (partial): TGTGCCAGCAAAGGGACTAGCGGAACCAGCCCTGAG.

This clone was recorded many times. The observed sequence ends 3 residues before the CDR3 terminus, with the missing tail filled in from the germline J gene. The chain employs TRBV5-1 and TRBJ1-5; 9 bases align to TRBD1. Unmatched junction bases numbered 5, after V lost 0 bases and J lost 4 bases. This CDR3 is 16 amino acids long. Germline loops: CDR1 SGHRS, CDR2 YFSETQ. This CDR3 is CASSLGTGVGNQPQHF. CDR3 bases read: TGCGCCAGCAGCTTGGGGACAGGGGTAGGGAATCAGCCC.

This clone was picked up many times. The sequenced fragment ends 3 residues before the CDR3 boundary, so the rest is inferred from the germline J gene. This rearrangement joins TRBV7-9 to TRBJ2-1, with 8 positions matching TRBD1. Trimming at V came to 8 bases and at J to 4 bases, leaving 4 bases not matched to a gene. Germline V gene data show CDR1 as SEHNR and CDR2 as FQNEAQ (reference sequence). The CDR3 length is 13 residues. CDR3 DNA, as far as it was read: TGTGCCAGCCTACAGGGGGGTTACAATGAG. Translated, it gives CASLQGGYNE. The entire CDR3 sequence reads CASLQGGYNEQFF. The whole variable domain, remainder taken from reference TRBV7-9 and TRBJ2-1, is DTGVSQNPRHKITKRGQNVTFRCDPISEHNRLYWYRQTLGQGPEFLTYFQNEAQLEKSRLLSDRFSAERPKGSFSTLEIQRTEQGDSAMYLCASLQGGYNEQFFGPGTRLTVL.

This clone was counted at least ten times. The CDR3 goes on 3 residues after the read ends, and that part is filled in from the germline J gene. The chain couples TRBV5-6 to TRBJ2-7, with D maybe TRBD1 (5 bases). Trimming stripped 4 bases from V and 2 bases from J, with 7 bases between. Germline lookup yields CDR1 SGHDT and CDR2 YYEEEE. This CDR3 is built from 12 residues. CDR3 region: CASSQGAYEQYF. The covered CDR3 bases are TGTGCCAGCAGCCAAGGGGCCTACGAG.

In its sample, this clone was seen many times. The read ends 3 residues shy of where the CDR3 ends; the end is completed using the germline J gene. The chain employs TRBV19 and TRBJ2-7; D possibly corresponds to TRBD1 (5 bases). Germline V CDR1 and CDR2: LNHDA, SQIVND (reference sequence). CDR3 length: 14 residues. Trimming left V 5 bases short and J 2 bases short, with 13 bases between. The DNA read from the CDR3 is TGTGCCAGTAGTTACCAGGACACCGCCTACGAG. Residues: CASSYQDTAYE. The full CDR3 reads CASSYQDTAYEQYF.

This clone was seen many times. At one end, the junction sequence differs from germline, possibly due to a read error. The read finishes 3 residues shy of the CDR3 end, and the germline J gene is used to complete it. V is TRBV4-2 and J is TRBJ2-2, with 11 bases matching TRBD2. This CDR3 has 18 amino acids. CDR1 is LGHNA and CDR2 is YNFKEQ in the germline V gene. This CDR3 is CASSQEGRLAGMAGELFF. Partial CDR3 DNA: TGCGCCAGCAGCCAAGAAGGTAGACTAGCGGGGATGGCCGGGGAG.

This clone was detected ten times or more. The read ends 3 residues early relative to the CDR3; the germline J gene fills the gap. This chain links TRBV20-1 with TRBJ2-3; 8 nucleotides match TRBD2. The CDR3 is made up of 13 amino acids. Germline loops: CDR1 DFQATT, CDR2 SNEGSKA (reference sequence). V shed 6 bases and J 4 bases; nucleotides not matched to a gene: 6. CDR3 bases read: TGCAGTGCGGATCCGGGGGGGGCAGATACG. Its translation is CSADPGGADT. The entire CDR3 reads CSADPGGADTQYF.

This clone was seen ten or more times. The CDR3 end falls 3 residues outside the read, so it is completed with the germline J gene. This rearrangement joins TRBV4-1 to TRBJ1-4, with 9 bases lining up with TRBD1. The germline V gene encodes CDR1 MGHRA and CDR2 YSYEKL. CDR3 length equals 15 residues. V trimming: 2 bases; J trimming: 8 bases; junction bases outside the gene matches: 6. The DNA read from the CDR3 is TGCGCCAGCAGCCAACGGACAGGGGTCCGGGAAAAA. This sequence encodes CASSQRTGVREK. The whole CDR3 reads CASSQRTGVREKLFF.

This clone was picked up many times. The observed sequence ends 3 residues before the CDR3 terminus, with the missing tail filled in from the germline J gene. V usage is TRBV2 and J usage is TRBJ2-1; possibly TRBD1 for D (6 bases). The CDR3 covers 15 residues. The germline V gene has CDR1 SNHLY and CDR2 FYNNEI. The ends were cut back, 6 bases at V and 3 bases at J, with 15 bases in the middle. CDR3 DNA (partial): TGTGCCAGCAGCGTACTCGGGACAATCTACAATGAG. Translation gives CASSVLGTIYNE. The CDR3 as a whole reads CASSVLGTIYNEQFF.

This clone was counted ten times or more. The read ends 3 residues shy of where the CDR3 ends; the end is completed using the germline J gene. The chain is built from TRBV19 and TRBJ1-5; 7 bases align to TRBD1. The V gene's germline CDR1 is LNHDA and CDR2 SQIVND (reference sequence). J lost 7 bases, V lost 5 bases, and 11 bases had no gene match. The CDR3 is 15 residues long. The CDR3 here is CASSALDRAQQPQHF. The covered CDR3 bases are TGTGCCAGTAGTGCCCTAGACAGGGCCCAACAGCCC. The full variable domain, with the rest looked up from reference TRBV19 and TRBJ1-5, is DGGITQSPKYLFRKEGQNVTLSCEQNLNHDAMYWYRQDPGQGLRLIYYSQIVNDFQKGDIAEGYSVSREKKESFPLTVTSAQKNPTAFYLCASSALDRAQQPQHFGDGTRLSIL.

This clone was picked up many times. The observed sequence ends 3 residues before the CDR3 terminus, with the missing tail filled in from the germline J gene. The chain couples TRBV20-1 to TRBJ2-5, with D perhaps TRBD1 (5 bases). The CDR3 extends over 12 amino acids. The V gene lost 3 bases and the J gene lost 7 bases, with 12 bases spanning the gap. From germline, CDR1 is DFQATT and CDR2 SNEGSKA (reference sequence). The CDR3 region is CSARQGVRTQYF. CDR3 DNA, as far as it was read: TGCAGTGCTAGGCAGGGTGTGCGGACC.

This clone was recorded at least ten times. The read ends 3 residues early relative to the CDR3; the germline J gene fills the gap. J is TRBJ2-1 and V is TRBV14; D not resolved. Per germline, CDR1 SGHDN and CDR2 FVKESK. The V end was cut by 6 bases, the J end by 2 bases, with 11 bases between. The CDR3 totals 14 residues. The covered CDR3 bases are TGTGCCAGCAGTCACATCGCCCCCTACAATGAG. Its translation is CASSHIAPYNE. The whole CDR3 region reads CASSHIAPYNEQFF.

This clone was seen repeatedly, ten times or more. The DNA ends 3 residues before the CDR3 does, and the rest of the CDR3 is filled in from the germline J gene. The rearrangement uses TRBV28 and TRBJ1-4; TRBD1 agrees at 8 bases. The V and J ends lost 5 bases and 2 bases, in that order; junction bases with no gene match: 7. Germline CDR1 and CDR2: MDHEN and SYDVKM. The length of the CDR3 is 16 residues. The CDR3 loop is CASSPARTGTNEKLFF. Partial CDR3 DNA: TGTGCCAGCAGTCCCGCAAGGACAGGGACTAATGAAAAA.